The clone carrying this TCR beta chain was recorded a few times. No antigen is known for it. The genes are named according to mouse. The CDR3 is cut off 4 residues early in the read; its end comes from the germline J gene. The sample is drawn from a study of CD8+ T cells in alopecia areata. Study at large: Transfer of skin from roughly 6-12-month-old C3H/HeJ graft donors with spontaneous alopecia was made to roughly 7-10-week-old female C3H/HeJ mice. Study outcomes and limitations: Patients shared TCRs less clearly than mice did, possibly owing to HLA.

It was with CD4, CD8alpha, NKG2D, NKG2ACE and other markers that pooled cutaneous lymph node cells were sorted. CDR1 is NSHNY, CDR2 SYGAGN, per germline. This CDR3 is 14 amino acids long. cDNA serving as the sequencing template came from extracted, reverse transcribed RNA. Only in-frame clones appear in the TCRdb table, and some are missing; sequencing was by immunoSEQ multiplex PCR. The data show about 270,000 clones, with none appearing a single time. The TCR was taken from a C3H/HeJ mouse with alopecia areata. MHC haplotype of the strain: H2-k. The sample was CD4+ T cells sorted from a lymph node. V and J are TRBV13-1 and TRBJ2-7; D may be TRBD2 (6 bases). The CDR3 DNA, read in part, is TGTGCCAGCAGCCCCGGGACTCTCAGATAT. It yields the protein CASSPGTLRY. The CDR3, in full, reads CASSPGTLRYEQYF.